Listed below are T cell receptor beta chains from one sample, sequenced in a study of shared clonotypes between healthy human individuals. Some clones are missing from TCRdb's copy, which holds only in-frame ones; the method was immunoSEQ multiplex PCR. Of about 1,500,000 clones listed, roughly 97% were seen once; the top ten hold 1.2%. The specimen was naive CD4+ T cells sorted from blood. Source of these receptors: a man aged 30-40 years in good health. Both conserved end residues are trimmed from each CDR3.

J gene: TRBJ1-1; V gene: TRBV28; CDR3 protein: ASRRPPQGSNLNTEAF
J gene: TRBJ1-1; V gene: TRBV7-9; CDR3 protein: ASSFGLSEAF
J gene: TRBJ2-2; V gene: TRBV9; CDR3 protein: ASSVGTSGTNTGELF
J gene: TRBJ2-4; V gene: TRBV5-6; CDR3 protein: ASSLGMSGGRDIQY
J gene: TRBJ1-3; V gene: TRBV6-5; CDR3 protein: ASSYTTGTGNTIY
J gene: TRBJ1-3; V gene: TRBV14; CDR3 protein: ASSQDALGGNTIY
J gene: TRBJ2-5; V gene: TRBV7-3; CDR3 protein: ASSPKVPGLGEETQY
J gene: TRBJ2-7; V gene: TRBV20-1; CDR3 protein: SVGTERGQY
J gene: TRBJ1-1; V gene: TRBV28; CDR3 protein: ASGGPMNTEAF
J gene: TRBJ1-4; V gene: TRBV6-5; CDR3 protein: ASSYSGGGEKLF
J gene: TRBJ2-2; V gene: TRBV5-4; CDR3 protein: ASSNGSTHTGELF
J gene: TRBJ2-2; V gene: TRBV29-1; CDR3 protein: SAPQGVTGELF
J gene: TRBJ1-2; V gene: TRBV29-1; CDR3 protein: SARDSFTNYGYT
J gene: TRBJ2-1; V gene: TRBV27; CDR3 protein: ASSSYQLAGTLNEQF
J gene: TRBJ2-5; V gene: TRBV7-9; CDR3 protein: ASSLGAGWQY
J gene: TRBJ2-3; V gene: TRBV9; CDR3 protein: ASSVELAGGSTDTQY
J gene: TRBJ2-5; V gene: TRBV7-2; CDR3 protein: ASSLDSSGSPHKETQY
J gene: TRBJ2-2; V gene: TRBV19; CDR3 protein: ASSLLAKPTGELF
J gene: TRBJ2-1; V gene: TRBV7-8; CDR3 protein: ASSPGGLYNEQF
J gene: TRBJ2-3; V gene: TRBV5-1; CDR3 protein: ASSLEVAGGTDTQY
J gene: TRBJ1-1; V gene: TRBV9; CDR3 protein: ASSVESGNTEAF
J gene: TRBJ1-5; V gene: TRBV7-2; CDR3 protein: ASSLMGGQGRQPQH
J gene: TRBJ1-1; V gene: TRBV11-3; CDR3 protein: ASSITGETEAF
J gene: TRBJ1-2; V gene: TRBV15; CDR3 protein: ATSPDTNYGYT
J gene: TRBJ2-7; V gene: TRBV5-1; CDR3 protein: ASSFKEGPYEQY
J gene: TRBJ2-1; V gene: TRBV5-1; CDR3 protein: ASSQSPLAGNNEQF
J gene: TRBJ2-3; V gene: TRBV21-1; CDR3 protein: ASSKARLAGETVADTQY
J gene: TRBJ2-2; V gene: TRBV6-1; CDR3 protein: ASKTGENRGAV
J gene: TRBJ2-5; V gene: TRBV5-1; CDR3 protein: ASSLGLAGAIQETQY
J gene: TRBJ2-3; V gene: TRBV28; CDR3 protein: ASSLLAGSGTQY
J gene: TRBJ2-3; V gene: TRBV5-1; CDR3 protein: ASSLGDTTQGDTQY
J gene: TRBJ2-4; V gene: TRBV6-4; CDR3 protein: AAKGTSGSVTKNIQY
J gene: TRBJ1-1; V gene: TRBV7-3; CDR3 protein: ASSLRQNTEAF
J gene: TRBJ2-2; V gene: TRBV5-8; CDR3 protein: ASSQDGNTGELF
J gene: TRBJ1-5; V gene: TRBV5-8; CDR3 protein: ASSFRGASNQPQH
J gene: TRBJ2-5; V gene: TRBV29-1; CDR3 protein: SVLNRGQGQGTQY
J gene: TRBJ2-1; V gene: TRBV11-2; CDR3 protein: ASSSALPNYNEQF
J gene: TRBJ1-5; V gene: TRBV28; CDR3 protein: ASSSTGSYCH
J gene: TRBJ2-7; V gene: TRBV11-2; CDR3 protein: ASSLDSGVYEQY
J gene: TRBJ1-5; V gene: TRBV5-8; CDR3 protein: ASSLVGQSNQPQH
J gene: TRBJ2-7; V gene: TRBV27; CDR3 protein: ASSPPGLATYEQY
J gene: TRBJ1-3; V gene: TRBV6-5; CDR3 protein: ASSYSTGSGNTIY
J gene: TRBJ2-3; V gene: TRBV6-1; CDR3 protein: ASRLGLGEDTQY
J gene: TRBJ1-2; V gene: TRBV9; CDR3 protein: ASSVSGEDGYT
J gene: TRBJ2-7; V gene: TRBV7-6; CDR3 protein: ASSAVASGGPYEQY
J gene: TRBJ1-4; V gene: TRBV6-5; CDR3 protein: ASSSGLFRVEKLF
J gene: TRBJ2-1; V gene: TRBV5-1; CDR3 protein: ASSLAHLAVSSYNEQF
J gene: TRBJ1-1; V gene: TRBV7-2; CDR3 protein: ASSTEATLNTEAF
J gene: TRBJ2-1; V gene: TRBV5-8; CDR3 protein: ASSLYSGARQF
J gene: TRBJ1-3; V gene: TRBV30; CDR3 protein: AWNVNSGNTIY
J gene: TRBJ1-1; V gene: TRBV10-3; CDR3 protein: AINPGEGPDTEAF
J gene: TRBJ2-7; V gene: TRBV6-6; CDR3 protein: ASNDRYSEQY
J gene: TRBJ2-2; V gene: TRBV5-1; CDR3 protein: ASSPFANTGELF
J gene: TRBJ1-4; V gene: TRBV6-6; CDR3 protein: ASSYWLGTNEKLF
J gene: TRBJ1-2; V gene: TRBV5-1; CDR3 protein: ASSLVENYGYT
J gene: TRBJ2-5; V gene: TRBV2; CDR3 protein: ASSEYSQETQY
J gene: TRBJ2-2; V gene: TRBV5-4; CDR3 protein: ASSYLSGPNTGELF